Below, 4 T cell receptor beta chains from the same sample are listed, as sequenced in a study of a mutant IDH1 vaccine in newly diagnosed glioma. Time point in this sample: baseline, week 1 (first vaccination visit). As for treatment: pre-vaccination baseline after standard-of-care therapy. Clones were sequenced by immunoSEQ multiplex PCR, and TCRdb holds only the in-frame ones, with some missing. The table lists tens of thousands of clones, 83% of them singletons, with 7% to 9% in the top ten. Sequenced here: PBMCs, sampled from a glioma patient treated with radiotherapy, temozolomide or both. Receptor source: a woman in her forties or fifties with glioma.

The CDR3 loop reads CASSRGEVLSYEQYF. In nucleotides, the CDR3 is TGTGCCAGCAGCAGAGGGGAGGTACTCTCCTACGAGCAGTACTTC. V gene TRBV6-5 combines with J gene TRBJ2-7; a possible D gene is TRBD2 (6 bases). V lost 6 bases and J lost 0, with 15 bases in between. CDR3 length: 15 amino acids. Looked up from germline, CDR1 is MNHEY and CDR2 is SVGAGI.

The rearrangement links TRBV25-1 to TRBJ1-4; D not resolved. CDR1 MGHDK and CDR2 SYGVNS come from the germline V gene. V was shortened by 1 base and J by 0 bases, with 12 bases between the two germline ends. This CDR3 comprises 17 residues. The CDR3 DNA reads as TGTGCCAGCAGTGAATTGGTCAAAATCGCAACTAATGAAAAACTGTTTTTT. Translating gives CASSELVKIATNEKLFF.

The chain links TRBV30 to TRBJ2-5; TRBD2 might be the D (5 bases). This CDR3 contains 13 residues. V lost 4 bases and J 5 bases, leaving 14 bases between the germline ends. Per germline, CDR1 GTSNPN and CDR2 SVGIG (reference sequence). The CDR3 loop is CAWTHGGRETQYF. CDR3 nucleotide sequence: TGTGCCTGGACACACGGAGGTCGGGAGACCCAGTACTTC. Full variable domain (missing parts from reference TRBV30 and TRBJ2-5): SQTIHQWPATLVQPVGSPLSLECTVEGTSNPNLYWYRQAAGRGLQLLFYSVGIGQISSEVPQNLSASRPQDRQFILSSKKLLLSDSGFYLCAWTHGGRETQYFGPGTRLLVL.

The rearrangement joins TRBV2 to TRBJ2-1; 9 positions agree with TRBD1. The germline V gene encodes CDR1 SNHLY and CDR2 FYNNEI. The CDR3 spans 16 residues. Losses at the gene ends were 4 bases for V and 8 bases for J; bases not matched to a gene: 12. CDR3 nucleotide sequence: TGTGCCAGCAGTGTTTGGCGAGACAGGGGGGACTATGAGCAGTTCTTC. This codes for CASSVWRDRGDYEQFF.